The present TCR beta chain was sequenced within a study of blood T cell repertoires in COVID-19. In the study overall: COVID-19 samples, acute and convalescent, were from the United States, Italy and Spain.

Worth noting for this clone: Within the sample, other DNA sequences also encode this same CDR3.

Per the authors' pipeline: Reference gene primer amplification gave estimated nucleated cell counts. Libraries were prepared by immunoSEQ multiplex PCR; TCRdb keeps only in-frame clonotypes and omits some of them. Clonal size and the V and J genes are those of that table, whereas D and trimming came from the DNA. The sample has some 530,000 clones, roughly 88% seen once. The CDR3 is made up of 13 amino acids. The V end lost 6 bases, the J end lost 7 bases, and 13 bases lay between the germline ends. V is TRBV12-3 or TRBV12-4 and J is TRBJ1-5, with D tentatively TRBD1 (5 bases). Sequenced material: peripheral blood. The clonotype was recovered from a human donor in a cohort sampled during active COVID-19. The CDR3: CASSLGREQPQHF. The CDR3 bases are TGTGCCAGCAGCTTGGGCAGGGAACAGCCCCAGCATTTT.